Following are 23 T cell receptor beta chains from one sample sequenced in a study of blood T cell repertoires in COVID-19. The method was immunoSEQ multiplex PCR; TCRdb's version includes in-frame clones alone and lacks a portion of them. The sample lists about 110,000 clones, approximately 80% occurring once. The sample consisted of peripheral blood. These receptors came from a woman aged 40 to 55 with acute or convalescent COVID-19.

The chain recombines TRBV7-2 with TRBJ1-5; TRBD1 aligns across 9 bases. The junction had 9 bases not matched to a gene; V was cut back by 5 bases and J by 7 bases. The CDR3 runs to 15 residues. Germline V lookup: CDR1 SGHTA, CDR2 FQGNSA. The chain's CDR3 is CASSTTGTGHQPQHF. In DNA, the CDR3 is TGTGCCAGCAGCACGACCGGGACAGGGCACCAGCCCCAGCATTTT.

The chain is built from TRBV29-1 and TRBJ1-1; maybe TRBD1 (6 bases). In germline, CDR1 is SQVTM, CDR2 ANQGSEA. The CDR3 loop spans 12 amino acids. V was trimmed by 8 bases and J by 6 bases, leaving 16 bases between them. This CDR3 reads CSSTGWVPEAFF. The CDR3 nucleotides are TGCAGCTCGACAGGCTGGGTCCCTGAAGCTTTCTTT.

This sequence joins TRBV3-1 (or the pseudogene TRBV3-2) and TRBJ2-3; D not certain. The CDR3 consists of 14 residues. Germline loops: CDR1 LGHDT, CDR2 YNNKEL (reference sequence). The ends were cut back, 1 base at V and 7 bases at J, with 12 bases in the middle. The DNA for the CDR3 is TGTGCCAGCAGCCAAGGGGCCTCTTTTAATACGCAGTATTTT. It specifies CASSQGASFNTQYF.

The table lists this clone with a few counts. J is TRBJ1-6 and V is TRBV18; TRBD1 matches at 7 bases. Looked up from germline, CDR1 is KGHSH and CDR2 is LQKENI. V was pared by 1 base and J by 3 bases, with 3 bases of the junction left unmatched. The CDR3 is 16 amino acids. In DNA form, the CDR3 reads TGTGCCAGCTCACCACAGGGGGCTGGCTATAATTCACCCCTCCACTTT. Translation: CASSPQGAGYNSPLHF.

The gene calls are TRBV6-1 and TRBJ2-1; unclear D gene. With 2 bases removed from V and 8 bases from J, the gap between germline ends came to 4 bases. CDR3 length equals 11 residues. Germline V lookup: CDR1 MNHNS, CDR2 SASEGT. The CDR3 sequence is CASSELHEQFF. The CDR3 bases are TGTGCCAGCAGTGAACTCCATGAGCAGTTCTTC.

V gene TRBV30 combines with J gene TRBJ1-5; D not resolved. Per the germline V gene, CDR1 is GTSNPN and CDR2 is SVGIG (reference sequence). The CDR3 is 15 amino acids. Trimming pared 1 base from V and 3 bases from J, leaving 13 bases between. CDR3 nucleotides: TGTGCCTGGAGTGAGGTTACGGGAATCAATCAGCCCCAGCATTTT. Amino acids: CAWSEVTGINQPQHF.

This rearrangement joins TRBV3-1 (or the pseudogene TRBV3-2) to TRBJ2-5; 9 nucleotides align to TRBD1. V was clipped by 5 bases and J by 5 bases; unmatched bases: 6. This CDR3 is built from 14 residues. Per the germline V gene, CDR1 is LGHDT and CDR2 is YNNKEL (reference sequence). CDR3 nucleotides: TGTGCCAGCAGCGGGGACAGGGAAGGTGAGACCCAGTACTTC. Translation gives CASSGDREGETQYF.

This sequence joins TRBV14 and TRBJ1-2; D unresolved. The CDR3 is 14 residues long. The V gene's germline CDR1 is SGHDN and CDR2 FVKESK. Trimming removed 5 bases at V and 4 bases at J, with 14 bases between. The CDR3 region is CASSSGRLLYGYTF. The CDR3 nucleotides read TGTGCCAGCAGCTCCGGAAGACTGCTCTATGGCTACACCTTC.

The chain is built from TRBV7-2 and TRBJ2-5, with D perhaps TRBD2 (6 bases). The CDR3 has 14 residues. Trimming took off 5 bases at V and 4 bases at J, with 14 bases between the two ends. Germline loops: CDR1 SGHTA, CDR2 FQGNSA. CDR3 loop: CASSQSGLRETQYF. CDR3 in DNA: TGTGCCAGCAGCCAGAGCGGGCTCCGAGAGACCCAGTACTTC.

The chain employs TRBV19 and TRBJ2-5; 8 nucleotides line up with TRBD2. This CDR3 is 14 amino acids long. Germline values: CDR1 LNHDA, CDR2 SQIVND (reference sequence). J gave up 4 bases and V 2 bases, and 3 bases lay outside the gene matches. The CDR3 DNA reads as TGTGCCAGTAGTATAAACGGGGGGGGAGAGACCCAGTACTTC. It specifies CASSINGGGETQYF.

This clone appeared a single time. This chain joins TRBV24-1 and TRBJ2-1; a weak D match, TRBD2 (6 bases). Germline lookup yields CDR1 KGHDR and CDR2 SFDVKD. With 4 bases removed from V and 6 bases from J, the gap between germline ends came to 12 bases. This CDR3 spans 14 amino acids. Here the CDR3 DNA reads TGTGCCACCAGTGACACCGCGGGACGCAATGAGCAGTTCTTC. Protein product: CATSDTAGRNEQFF.

The chain couples TRBV27 to TRBJ2-1; the D is unclear. Germline V lookup: CDR1 MNHEY, CDR2 SMNVEV (reference sequence). The CDR3 contains 15 residues. V was clipped by 4 bases and J by 0 bases, with 10 bases between them. CDR3 sequence reads: CASSYTLSSYNEQFF. CDR3 DNA sequence: TGTGCCAGCAGTTATACCCTGAGCTCCTACAATGAGCAGTTCTTC.

The sample holds one count of this clone. V is TRBV7-2 and J is TRBJ2-3; no clear D. This CDR3 spans 15 amino acids. V was cut by 2 bases and J by 4 bases, with 13 bases left in between. From germline, CDR1 is SGHTA and CDR2 FQGNSA. CDR3 in amino acids: CASSLLRVKADTQYF. The CDR3 bases are TGTGCCAGCAGCTTACTACGGGTGAAGGCAGATACGCAGTATTTT. The whole variable domain, filled in from reference TRBV7-2 and TRBJ2-3, reads GAGVSQSPSNKVTEKGKDVELRCDPISGHTALYWYRQSLGQGLEFLIYFQGNSAPDKSGLPSDRFSAERTGGSVSTLTIQRTQQEDSAVYLCASSLLRVKADTQYFGPGTRLTVL.

This rearrangement joins TRBV6-5 to TRBJ1-1, with TRBD1 matching over 7 bases. Germline lookup yields CDR1 MNHEY and CDR2 SVGAGI. The CDR3 extends over 13 amino acids. With V trimmed by 7 bases and J by 1 base, 3 bases remained unmatched. This CDR3 reads CASTRQGNTEAFF. The CDR3 bases are TGTGCCAGCACCCGACAGGGGAACACTGAAGCTTTCTTT.

This chain links TRBV29-1 with TRBJ2-1, with TRBD1 matching over 11 bases. Per the germline V gene, CDR1 is SQVTM and CDR2 is ANQGSEA. The trim removed 4 bases at V and 7 bases at J, leaving 6 bases unmatched. The CDR3 totals 14 residues. The CDR3 spells CSVGRGTGGNEQFF. CDR3 nucleotides: TGCAGCGTTGGTCGGGGGACAGGGGGGAATGAGCAGTTCTTC.

The chain uses TRBV18 and TRBJ2-1; the match to TRBD2 covers 9 bases. The germline CDR1 and CDR2 sequences are KGHSH and LQKENI. The CDR3 is 14 residues long. The V and J ends lost 4 bases and 12 bases, in that order; junction bases with no gene match: 10. The CDR3 DNA reads TGTGCCAGCTCACAACTAGCGGGCGAGGGGCGGCAGTTCTTC. It is translated as CASSQLAGEGRQFF.

The genes are TRBV21-1 and TRBJ2-4; TRBD1 is taken as the D call from the table, unchecked against the DNA. TRBV21-1 is classified as a pseudogene. CDR3 length equals 20 residues. CDR3 nucleotides: TGTGCCAGCAGGAACAACCCCGGAAGGACAGAGCTTTATGACAAAAACATTCAGTACTTC. It encodes CASRNNPGRTELYDKNIQYF.

This clone has just a few counts. This rearrangement joins TRBV10-3 to TRBJ2-4, with D tentatively TRBD1 (5 bases). The CDR3 sequence is 15 residues long. The V end lost 3 bases, the J end lost 7 bases, and 16 bases lay between the germline ends. Germline values: CDR1 ENHRY, CDR2 SYGVKD. The CDR3 here is CAISEPQAGLNIQYF. Written as DNA, the CDR3 is TGTGCCATCAGTGAACCTCAGGCAGGGCTGAACATTCAGTACTTC.

The rearrangement links TRBV6-5 to TRBJ1-5; D might be TRBD1 (5 bases). CDR1 and CDR2 from the germline V gene are MNHEY and SVGAGI. V gave up 7 bases and J gave up 1 base, with 11 bases separating them. The CDR3 has 14 amino acids. For the CDR3, the DNA is TGTGCCAGCAACCCGACAGTGAGCAATCAGCCCCAGCATTTT. This sequence encodes CASNPTVSNQPQHF.

The chain carries TRBV5-5 and TRBJ1-5, with D unresolved. Germline V gene sequence: CDR1 SGHKS, CDR2 YYEKEE (reference sequence). V was trimmed by 6 bases and J by 2 bases, leaving 15 bases between them. The CDR3 consists of 15 residues. CDR3 amino acids: CASTRDPAGNQPQHF. The CDR3 region has the DNA TGTGCCAGCACAAGAGACCCGGCGGGCAATCAGCCCCAGCATTTT.

This chain joins TRBV6-5 and TRBJ2-3; 9 bases line up with TRBD1. This CDR3 is built from 15 residues. J lost 5 bases, V lost 8 bases, and 11 bases had no gene match. Germline V gene sequence: CDR1 MNHEY, CDR2 SVGAGI. The CDR3: CASGRGTGNQDTQYF. The CDR3 nucleotides read TGTGCCAGCGGAAGGGGGACAGGGAATCAAGATACGCAGTATTTT.

The rearrangement joins TRBV4-1 to TRBJ2-3; D not certain. The CDR3 length is 14 residues. The germline V gene encodes CDR1 MGHRA and CDR2 YSYEKL. Deletions cut 1 base from V and 2 bases from J, with 7 bases between. CDR3 residues: CASSQGLITDTQYF. The CDR3 DNA sequence: TGCGCCAGCAGCCAAGGACTGATCACAGATACGCAGTATTTT.

The V and J genes are TRBV5-1 and TRBJ2-7; the match to TRBD2 covers 10 bases. The CDR3 is 16 amino acids. Per the germline V gene, CDR1 is SGHRS and CDR2 is YFSETQ. Losses at the gene ends were 3 bases for V and 4 bases for J; bases not matched to a gene: 10. CDR3 DNA sequence: TGCGCCAGCAGCTCCAACATAGCGGGGGGCCGGTACGAGCAGTACTTC. Amino acid sequence: CASSSNIAGGRYEQYF. Looking up the rest from reference TRBV5-1 and TRBJ2-7 gives the full variable domain: KAGVTQTPRYLIKTRGQQVTLSCSPISGHRSVSWYQQTPGQGLQFLFEYFSETQRNKGNFPGRFSGRQFSNSRSEMNVSTLELGDSALYLCASSSNIAGGRYEQYFGPGTRLTVT.